The 23 T cell receptor beta chains below all came from one sample that was sequenced in a study of regulatory T cells in long-lasting Graves disease. The time point: persistent/refractory GD, antithyroid drugs over 5 years with positive TRAb. Extracted RNA from PBMCs served as the source of the TCR library. Arm-PCR of CDR3 regions with iRepertoire HTBI primers generated TCR beta libraries. TCRdb processed the multiplex PCR reads anew with MiXCR; each CDR3 protein has one entry. The sample yields 300,000 to 350,000 distinct CDR3 sequences, around 20% seen once. Here the sequenced sample was peripheral blood mononuclear cells (PBMCs), taken when the disease was refractory, from a patient treated with antithyroid drugs. These TCRs come from a female donor with Graves disease.

This clonotype was recorded at least ten times. This rearrangement joins TRBV12-3 or TRBV12-4 to TRBJ2-5, with TRBD2 as a possible D gene (5 bases). Trimming stripped 7 bases from V and 3 bases from J, with 15 bases between. The CDR3 loop spans 14 amino acids. Here the CDR3 DNA reads TGTGCCAGCACCTCCCGCGGGCGGGAAGAGACCCAGTACTTC. The encoded protein is CASTSRGREETQYF.

This chain links TRBV20-1 with TRBJ2-5, with 16 bases lining up with TRBD2. Germline assignment: CDR1 DFQATT and CDR2 SNEGSKA (reference sequence). V shed 2 bases and J 4 bases; nucleotides not matched to a gene: 7. This CDR3 spans 17 amino acids. The CDR3 region has the DNA TGCAGTGCTAGACCGGGACTAGCGGGAGGGGGGGGAGAGACCCAGTACTTC. Translated, it gives CSARPGLAGGGGETQYF.

This sequence joins TRBV7-9 and TRBJ2-1; 8 positions agree with TRBD2. The CDR3 runs to 15 residues. The J segment lost 8 bases and the V segment lost 5 bases, leaving 11 bases of the junction unmatched. Germline V gives CDR1 SEHNR, CDR2 FQNEAQ (reference sequence). The CDR3 protein is CASSLGLGPVDEQFF. The CDR3 coding sequence is TGTGCCAGCAGCCTGGGACTAGGGCCCGTCGATGAGCAGTTCTTC.

V usage is TRBV6-1 and J usage is TRBJ2-1, with 9 bases lining up with TRBD2. This CDR3 is 15 amino acids long. CDR1 is MNHNS, CDR2 SASEGT, per germline. The V segment lost 6 bases and the J segment 1 base; nucleotides outside the gene matches: 4. The CDR3 here is CASSRTSDSYNEQFF. The CDR3 DNA sequence: TGTGCCAGCAGCCGGACTAGCGATTCCTACAATGAGCAGTTCTTC.

The chain employs TRBV12-3 or TRBV12-4 and TRBJ2-7; D uncertain. This CDR3 is built from 13 residues. The germline V and J ends were trimmed by 6 bases and 7 bases, with 16 bases remaining between them. Written as DNA, the CDR3 is TGTGCCAGCAGCCCGACCCGGGCAAGAGAGCAGTACTTC. This sequence encodes CASSPTRAREQYF.

In its sample, this clonotype was seen many times. The rearrangement joins TRBV2 to TRBJ2-7, with 7 bases lining up with TRBD2. Germline CDR1 SNHLY, CDR2 FYNNEI. V trimming: 1 base; J trimming: 0 bases; junction bases outside the gene matches: 9. The CDR3 spans 17 residues. The CDR3 spells CASSEGGGPPTSYEQYF. In DNA, the CDR3 is TGTGCCAGCAGTGAAGGGGGGGGACCTCCTACCTCCTACGAGCAGTACTTC.

This clonotype was detected only a few times. This may stem from a read error, because a much larger clone lies one nucleotide away. The V and J genes are TRBV6-1 and TRBJ1-1; D call uncertain. V gave up 2 bases and J gave up 4 bases, with 11 bases separating them. This CDR3 spans 14 amino acids. The germline CDR1 and CDR2 sequences are MNHNS and SASEGT. The CDR3 DNA reads as TGTGCCAGCAGTGAACTAGTCGGCAGCACTGAAGCTTTCTTT. Amino acids: CASSELVGSTEAFF.

The chain employs TRBV5-1 and TRBJ2-7; TRBD2 agrees at 7 bases. The CDR3 extends over 15 amino acids. The J segment lost 6 bases and the V segment lost 2 bases, leaving 11 bases of the junction unmatched. The germline gives CDR1 SGHRS, CDR2 YFSETQ. As DNA, the CDR3 is TGCGCCAGCAGCTTCTTCGCGGGAGACGAGGGCGAGCAGTACTTC. This gives the protein CASSFFAGDEGEQYF.

The sample holds a few counts of this clonotype. This CDR3 reads CASSDQGARGKPQHF. DNA of the CDR3: TGTGCCAGTAGTGATCAGGGGGCCCGAGGGAAGCCCCAGCATTTT. The rearrangement uses TRBV19 and TRBJ1-5, with TRBD1 matching 8 bases. This CDR3 is built from 15 residues. Germline trimming cut 5 bases from V and 8 bases from J; bases unmatched to any gene: 11. Germline lookup yields CDR1 LNHDA and CDR2 SQIVND (reference sequence).

This clonotype was seen a handful of times. J is TRBJ2-7 and V is TRBV30; 10 nucleotides agree with TRBD1. The CDR3 totals 15 residues. Germline-derived CDR1 and CDR2 are GTSNPN and SVGIG (reference sequence). Trimming removed 4 bases from V and 5 bases from J; junction bases left unmatched: 11. The CDR3 coding sequence is TGTGCCTGGAAAAAGCCGGGACAGGGGTACGACGAGCAGTACTTC. Translation: CAWKKPGQGYDEQYF.

This clonotype has at least ten counts. The V gene is TRBV6-1, the J gene TRBJ1-2; D is possibly TRBD1 (6 bases). The CDR3 spans 15 residues. Germline assignment: CDR1 MNHNS and CDR2 SASEGT. The V end lost 5 bases, the J end lost 4 bases, and 17 bases lay between the germline ends. CDR3 bases: TGTGCCAGCAGTCAAGGGGGGACAAGCCTCTATGGCTACACCTTC. It encodes CASSQGGTSLYGYTF.

The rearrangement uses TRBV10-3 and TRBJ2-7; no definite D call. The CDR3 extends over 13 amino acids. Germline CDR1 is ENHRY and CDR2 is SYGVKD. The V gene lost 2 bases and the J gene lost 7 bases, with 12 bases spanning the gap. This CDR3 is CAISEPSLREQYF. In nucleotides, the CDR3 is TGTGCCATCAGTGAGCCGAGCCTGAGGGAGCAGTACTTC.

The sample holds many counts of this clonotype. This sequence joins TRBV12-3 or TRBV12-4 and TRBJ1-5, with 10 positions matching TRBD1. This CDR3 has 21 amino acids. V lost 3 bases to trimming and J lost 2 bases; unmatched junction nucleotides: 19. The CDR3 nucleotides are TGTGCCAGCAGTTTTGTGACCCCGGGACAGGGGCGTGTTCAGGGCAATCAGCCCCAGCATTTT. Amino acids: CASSFVTPGQGRVQGNQPQHF.

This chain joins TRBV20-1 and TRBJ1-1, with D hard to call. The CDR3 runs 15 residues. Trimming took off 1 base at V and 1 base at J, with 13 bases between the two ends. Per germline, CDR1 DFQATT and CDR2 SNEGSKA (reference sequence). This CDR3 is CSARVGGRGNTEAFF. CDR3 sequence (DNA): TGCAGTGCTAGAGTAGGAGGGCGCGGGAACACTGAAGCTTTCTTT.

To note about this clonotype: A much larger clone lies a single base off, so this may be a read error. This sequence joins TRBV27 and TRBJ2-3, with TRBD2 as a possible D gene (5 bases). Germline assignment: CDR1 MNHEY and CDR2 SMNVEV (reference sequence). This CDR3 is built from 15 residues. Trimming shortened V by 5 bases and J by 5 bases, and 17 bases separated the two germline ends. CDR3 nucleotides: TGTGCCAGCAGTCTTGGGAGCCGGGCGGGAGATACGCAGTATTTT. Its translation: CASSLGSRAGDTQYF.

This clonotype was observed a handful of times. The rearrangement joins TRBV9 to TRBJ1-4; D unresolved. CDR3 length equals 13 residues. Germline CDR1 and CDR2: SGDLS and YYNGEE. V was shortened by 1 base and J by 7 bases, with 8 bases between the two germline ends. CDR3 in DNA: TGTGCCAGCAGCGTATTTACGAGTGAAAAACTGTTTTTT. Translation gives CASSVFTSEKLFF.

In its sample, this clonotype was seen many times. The chain recombines TRBV3-1 with TRBJ2-5, with 11 bases lining up with TRBD2. Germline-derived CDR1 and CDR2 are LGHDT and YNNKEL (reference sequence). Trimming took 1 base from V and 2 from J; bases not matched to a gene: 6. The CDR3 has 17 residues. The CDR3 loop is CASSQGWASGRQETQYF. DNA of the CDR3: TGTGCCAGCAGCCAAGGCTGGGCTAGCGGGAGGCAAGAGACCCAGTACTTC.

The chain couples TRBV27 to TRBJ1-5; perhaps TRBD1 as D (5 bases). Trimming took 4 bases from V and 14 from J, leaving 12 bases between them. CDR3 length equals 11 residues. Germline V lookup: CDR1 MNHEY, CDR2 SMNVEV (reference sequence). This CDR3 reads CASSSGRIKHF. The CDR3 nucleotides are TGTGCCAGCAGTTCGGGACGGATAAAGCATTTT.

This clonotype was detected many times. The chain recombines TRBV18 with TRBJ1-1; 7 bases align to TRBD1. Germline V CDR1 and CDR2: KGHSH, LQKENI. The CDR3 contains 14 residues. V lost 5 bases, J lost 6 bases, and 9 bases stayed unmatched. The DNA for the CDR3 is TGTGCCAGCTCATCCCAGGGGGTAAGTGCTGAAGCTTTCTTT. This codes for CASSSQGVSAEAFF.

This chain uses TRBV24-1 with TRBJ2-7, with D tentatively TRBD1 (6 bases). The V end lost 8 bases, the J end lost 5 bases, and 9 bases lay between the germline ends. In germline, CDR1 is KGHDR, CDR2 SFDVKD. This CDR3 comprises 11 residues. The CDR3 sequence: CATIWTDEQYF. DNA of the CDR3: TGTGCCACCATCTGGACAGACGAGCAGTACTTC.

This chain uses TRBV20-1 with TRBJ1-4; D not resolved. Germline-derived CDR1 and CDR2 are DFQATT and SNEGSKA (reference sequence). Trimming shortened V by 6 bases and J by 8 bases, and 13 bases separated the two germline ends. The CDR3 loop spans 12 amino acids. The CDR3 region is CSARAPREKLFF. Here the CDR3 DNA reads TGCAGTGCAAGGGCCCCCCGAGAAAAACTGTTTTTT.

This clonotype has a handful of counts. The J gene is TRBJ2-7, the V gene TRBV6-1, with D perhaps matching TRBD2 (6 bases). Germline V CDR1 and CDR2: MNHNS, SASEGT. Trimming stripped 7 bases from V and 0 bases from J, with 16 bases between. The CDR3 contains 15 residues. The CDR3 loop is CASIPGDSSSYEQYF. The CDR3 coding sequence is TGTGCCAGCATCCCGGGGGACTCAAGCTCCTACGAGCAGTACTTC.

This clonotype was recorded at least ten times. The V call is TRBV28, the J call TRBJ1-5; 9 positions match TRBD1. This CDR3 has 14 amino acids. V shed 10 bases, J shed 4 bases, and the junction held 8 bases outside the gene matches. Looked up from germline, CDR1 is MDHEN and CDR2 is SYDVKM. CDR3 in amino acids: CATSDRGGNQPQHF. In DNA form, the CDR3 reads TGTGCCACCTCGGACAGGGGAGGGAATCAGCCCCAGCATTTT. Drawing the rest from reference TRBV28 and TRBJ1-5, the complete variable domain is DVKVTQSSRYLVKRTGEKVFLECVQDMDHENMFWYRQDPGLGLRLIYFSYDVKMKEKGDIPEGYSVSREKKERFSLILESASTNQTSMYLCATSDRGGNQPQHFGDGTRLSIL.